The 6 T cell receptor beta chains listed next were all sequenced from one sample in a study of OX40 agonist ivuxolimab in advanced cancers. TCRdb keeps only in-frame clones here, not all; method: immunoSEQ multiplex PCR. There are about 76,000 clones in the sample; approximately 86% occur only once, and just over 2.5% lies in the top ten. The input for sequencing was CD4+ or CD8+ T cells sorted from blood, taken in a trial of the OX40 agonist ivuxolimab. The receptors shown here come from an adult with an advanced solid tumor such as melanoma, head and neck, liver or kidney cancer.

J is TRBJ1-4 and V is TRBV4-2; the D is unclear. V was shortened by 0 bases and J by 0 bases, with 8 bases between the two germline ends. CDR1 and CDR2 (germline): LGHNA, YNFKEQ. The CDR3 loop spans 16 amino acids. The DNA for the CDR3 is TGTGCCAGCAGCCAAGATCTGGCAGCAACTAATGAAAAACTGTTTTTT. As protein: CASSQDLAATNEKLFF.

The V call is TRBV6-5, the J call TRBJ1-5; TRBD1 aligns across 7 bases. CDR1 is MNHEY, CDR2 SVGAGI, per germline. V gave up 5 bases and J gave up 3 bases; unmatched junction bases: 7. The CDR3 has 15 amino acids. The CDR3 sequence: CASSPGTATNQPQHF. CDR3 in DNA: TGTGCCAGCAGTCCCGGGACAGCTACCAATCAGCCCCAGCATTTT.

The chain recombines TRBV9 with TRBJ1-2; 8 nucleotides align to TRBD1. Per germline, CDR1 SGDLS and CDR2 YYNGEE. This CDR3 comprises 14 residues. V lost 6 bases and J lost 3; bases outside the gene matches: 7. The CDR3 protein is CASNRGGTDYGYTF. The CDR3 region has the DNA TGTGCCAGCAACAGGGGGGGTACCGACTATGGCTACACCTTC.

This chain joins TRBV29-1 and TRBJ2-5, with D unresolved. The germline V and J ends were trimmed by 4 bases and 2 bases, with 8 bases remaining between them. CDR1 is SQVTM and CDR2 is ANQGSEA in the germline V gene. CDR3 length: 12 amino acids. The CDR3 nucleotides are TGCAGCGTTGTGGAAAATCAAGAGACCCAGTACTTC. As protein: CSVVENQETQYF.

The chain uses TRBV14 and TRBJ2-5; no reliable D call. The CDR3 is 14 residues long. The germline gives CDR1 SGHDN, CDR2 FVKESK. The ends were cut back, 0 bases at V and 5 bases at J, with 10 bases in the middle. CDR3 sequence reads: CASSQDLWVETQYF. The CDR3 coding sequence is TGTGCCAGCAGCCAAGATCTATGGGTTGAGACCCAGTACTTC.

This sequence joins TRBV5-1 and TRBJ2-2; tentative D call: TRBD1 (6 bases). Germline lookup yields CDR1 SGHRS and CDR2 YFSETQ. The CDR3 spans 16 residues. V lost 4 bases and J lost 0, with 13 bases in between. In DNA, the CDR3 is TGCGCCAGCAGCCCAAGGACAGATTCGAACACCGGGGAGCTGTTTTTT. Protein product: CASSPRTDSNTGELFF.